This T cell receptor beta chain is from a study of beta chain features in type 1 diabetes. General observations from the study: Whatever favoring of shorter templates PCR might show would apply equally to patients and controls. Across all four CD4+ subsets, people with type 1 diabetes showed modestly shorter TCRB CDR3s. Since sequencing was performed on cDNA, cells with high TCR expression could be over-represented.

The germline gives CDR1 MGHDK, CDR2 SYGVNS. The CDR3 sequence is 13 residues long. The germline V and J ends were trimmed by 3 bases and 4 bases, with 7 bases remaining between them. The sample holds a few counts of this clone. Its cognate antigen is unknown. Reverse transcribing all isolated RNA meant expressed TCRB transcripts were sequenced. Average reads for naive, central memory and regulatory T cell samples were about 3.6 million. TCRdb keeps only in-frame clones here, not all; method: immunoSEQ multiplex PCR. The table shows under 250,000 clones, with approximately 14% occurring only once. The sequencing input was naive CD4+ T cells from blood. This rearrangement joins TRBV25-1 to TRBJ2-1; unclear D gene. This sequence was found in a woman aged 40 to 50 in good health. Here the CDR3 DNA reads TGTGCCAGCAGTGAGGCCGGGTACAATGAGCAGTTCTTC. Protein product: CASSEAGYNEQFF.